This T cell receptor (beta chain) stems from a study of T cell repertoires in cytomegalovirus infection. TCRdb ran MiXCR on the reads and lists one entry per CDR3 protein. This sample has fewer than 550,000 distinct CDR3 sequences, with around 11% found just once. Germline CDR1 is SGHDT and CDR2 is YYEEEE. Germline trimming cut 5 bases from V and 0 bases from J; bases unmatched to any gene: 14. The CDR3 loop spans 19 amino acids. The chain combines TRBV5-6 with TRBJ1-6, with 7 bases lining up with TRBD1. The receptor comes from a human donor in good health (CMV status not recorded). Some clones in this sample may be carry-over from other donors' samples. The sample comprised PBMCs. CDR3 protein: CASSSHRDRLSSYNSPLHF. The CDR3 DNA is TGTGCCAGCAGTAGTCACCGGGACAGATTGAGCTCCTATAATTCACCCCTCCACTTT.